These 24 T cell receptor beta chains were all obtained from the same sample, sequenced in a study of PD-1 blockade in classical Hodgkin lymphoma. Time point given: cycle 4 day 1 (C4D1), after 6 weeks of nivolumab. The patients all showed relapse after autologous stem cell transplantation, while their brentuximab vedotin exposure varied. Isolation of CD8+ T cells from thawed PBMCs used magnetic negative selection. The repertoire was sequenced with immunoSEQ multiplex PCR; TCRdb's copy has only in-frame clones and lacks some. The data hold under 5,000 clones, with around three fifths observed a single time. Sequencing was performed on CD8+ T cells from blood, taken before the fourth cycle of nivolumab. The receptors derive from a human donor with classical Hodgkin lymphoma.

This chain connects TRBV4-3 to TRBJ2-7; 8 bases line up with TRBD1. CDR3 length: 15 amino acids. Per the germline V gene, CDR1 is LGHNA and CDR2 is YSLEER. V gave up 3 bases and J gave up 0 bases; unmatched junction bases: 4. CDR3 amino acids: CASSQDDRGSYEQYF. The DNA of the CDR3 is TGCGCCAGCAGCCAGGACGACAGGGGCTCCTACGAGCAGTACTTC.

The chain has TRBV7-6 and TRBJ1-3; D is ambiguous. Germline V gene data show CDR1 as SGHVS and CDR2 as FNYEAQ. The V end was cut by 1 base, the J end by 8 bases, with 6 bases between. The CDR3 has 12 residues. CDR3 in amino acids: CASSLEWDTIYF. CDR3 DNA: TGTGCCAGCAGCTTAGAGTGGGACACCATATATTTT.

This clone has just a few counts. This sequence joins TRBV21-1 and TRBJ1-6; the table names TRBD1, a call not compared with the DNA. TRBV21-1 is marked as a pseudogene. This CDR3 contains 13 residues. The CDR3 bases are TGTGCTACCCCAGGAACAAATAATTCACCCCTCCACTTT. This codes for CATPGTNNSPLHF.

The chain carries TRBV5-8 and TRBJ2-1; 14 bases line up with TRBD2. V trimming: 4 bases; J trimming: 6 bases; junction bases outside the gene matches: 3. The CDR3 consists of 15 residues. The germline CDR1 and CDR2 sequences are SGHTS and YDEGEE. The CDR3 DNA is TGTGCCAGCAGCCTAGGACTAGCGGGAGGCAATGAGCAGTTCTTC. This sequence encodes CASSLGLAGGNEQFF.

V gene TRBV13 combines with J gene TRBJ1-6, with D possibly matching TRBD1 (5 bases). CDR3 length: 15 residues. CDR1 is PRHDT and CDR2 is FYEKMQ in the germline V gene (reference sequence). V was shortened by 5 bases and J by 4 bases, with 12 bases between the two germline ends. CDR3 sequence reads: CASSRQRYYNSPLHF. The CDR3 DNA follows: TGTGCCAGCAGCCGACAGCGATATTATAATTCACCCCTCCACTTT.

This clone occurred a few times. The gene calls are TRBV7-8 and TRBJ2-7; 7 positions agree with TRBD2. The germline V gene encodes CDR1 SGHVS and CDR2 FQNEAQ. The length of the CDR3 is 18 residues. J was trimmed by 4 bases and V by 2 bases; bases with no gene match: 17. The CDR3 nucleotides read TGTGCCAGCAGCTTATTCGGCTTTGGAGCGGGAACGGAATACGAGCAGTACTTC. It is translated as CASSLFGFGAGTEYEQYF.

The V call is TRBV18, the J call TRBJ2-2; TRBD1 might be the D (5 bases). Germline V gene data show CDR1 as KGHSH and CDR2 as LQKENI. CDR3 length equals 15 residues. V lost 3 bases, J lost 5 bases, and 13 bases lay in between. CDR3 sequence (DNA): TGTGCCAGCTCACCGACAGACGACGGGACCGGGGAGCTGTTTTTT. It encodes CASSPTDDGTGELFF.

The V call is TRBV7-9, the J call TRBJ2-3; possible D gene TRBD2, 6 bases. The CDR3 spans 15 residues. The germline gives CDR1 SEHNR, CDR2 FQNEAQ (reference sequence). Trimming stripped 0 bases from V and 9 bases from J, with 16 bases between. The CDR3 reads CASSLAPGRSNTQYF. As DNA, the CDR3 is TGTGCCAGCAGCTTAGCGCCCGGGAGAAGCAACACGCAGTATTTT.

The chain carries TRBV7-6 and TRBJ2-3; D possibly corresponds to TRBD2 (6 bases). This CDR3 region has 15 residues. Trimming shortened V by 2 bases and J by 2 bases, and 11 bases separated the two germline ends. Germline assignment: CDR1 SGHVS and CDR2 FNYEAQ. CDR3 sequence reads: CASSLRLASTDTQYF. CDR3 bases: TGTGCCAGCAGCTTACGGCTAGCGTCCACAGATACGCAGTATTTT.

Comments on this clone: The identical CDR3 is also encoded by other nucleotide sequences in the sample. The rearrangement joins TRBV9 to TRBJ2-7; D remains unclear. This CDR3 has 13 residues. Germline V gives CDR1 SGDLS, CDR2 YYNGEE. V was pared by 0 bases and J by 3 bases, with 7 bases between. The CDR3 here is CASSVAPGYEQYF. In DNA form, the CDR3 reads TGTGCCAGCAGCGTAGCTCCAGGCTACGAGCAGTACTTC.

This chain links TRBV19 with TRBJ1-2, with a tentative D call TRBD1 (6 bases). V was pared by 9 bases and J by 5 bases, with 19 bases between. The CDR3 runs 14 residues. CDR1 is LNHDA and CDR2 is SQIVND in the germline V gene (reference sequence). Written as DNA, the CDR3 is TGTGCCAGCTCGGACAGCCCAAGTGGTTATGGCTACACCTTC. As protein: CASSDSPSGYGYTF. The entire variable domain, with the rest obtained from reference TRBV19 and TRBJ1-2, is as follows: DGGITQSPKYLFRKEGQNVTLSCEQNLNHDAMYWYRQDPGQGLRLIYYSQIVNDFQKGDIAEGYSVSREKKESFPLTVTSAQKNPTAFYLCASSDSPSGYGYTFGSGTRLTVV.

This clone was seen once. This chain uses TRBV7-9 with TRBJ2-5; D remains ambiguous. The CDR3 covers 14 residues. Germline CDR1 and CDR2: SEHNR and FQNEAQ (reference sequence). Trimming took 1 base from V and 5 from J, leaving 11 bases between them. Here the CDR3 DNA reads TGTGCCAGCAGCTTAGACGGCGCCGGTGAGACCCAGTACTTC. Protein product: CASSLDGAGETQYF.

The CDR3 loop is CASSPSYEQYF. The CDR3 nucleotides read TGTGCCAGCAGTCCTTCCTACGAGCAGTACTTC. The chain uses TRBV7-8 and TRBJ2-7; no reliable D call. Germline values: CDR1 SGHVS, CDR2 FQNEAQ. Trimming took 6 bases from V and 1 from J, leaving 4 bases between them. The CDR3 length is 11 residues.

The chain carries TRBV28 and TRBJ2-1; 13 nucleotides line up with TRBD2. The germline V gene encodes CDR1 MDHEN and CDR2 SYDVKM. There are 18 residues in the CDR3. The V and J ends lost 0 bases and 2 bases, in that order; junction bases with no gene match: 4. CDR3 amino acids: CASSLWAGLAGAYNEQFF. The CDR3 region has the DNA TGTGCCAGCAGTTTATGGGCAGGACTAGCGGGAGCCTACAATGAGCAGTTCTTC.

The chain is built from TRBV6-6 and TRBJ2-4; TRBD1 matches 8 bases. Germline V CDR1 and CDR2: MNHNY, SVGAGI (reference sequence). V was pared by 5 bases and J by 7 bases, with 10 bases of the junction left unmatched. CDR3 length: 15 residues. CDR3 in amino acids: CASSPTGGYGNIQYF. As DNA, the CDR3 is TGTGCCAGCAGTCCCACAGGGGGTTATGGTAACATTCAGTACTTC.

A few counts support this clone. V and J are TRBV6-5 and TRBJ1-1; unclear D gene. CDR3 size: 13 residues. Trimming took off 6 bases at V and 4 bases at J, with 12 bases between the two ends. Per the germline V gene, CDR1 is MNHEY and CDR2 is SVGAGI. CDR3 residues: CASSAGPLTEAFF. DNA of the CDR3: TGTGCCAGCAGCGCCGGCCCCCTCACTGAAGCTTTCTTT.

A word on this clone: The junction differs from germline at one of its ends, possibly a read error. The rearrangement uses TRBV5-3 and TRBJ1-2; D is possibly TRBD1 (5 bases). TRBV5-3 is recorded as an ORF, its role being uncertain. The CDR3 extends over 13 amino acids. Here the CDR3 DNA reads TGTGCCAGCAGCTCAGGACATTCCTATGGCTACACCTTC. Translation gives CASSSGHSYGYTF.

V usage is TRBV28 and J usage is TRBJ2-7; D is undetermined. The V end lost 2 bases, the J end lost 6 bases, and 8 bases lay between the germline ends. Per germline, CDR1 MDHEN and CDR2 SYDVKM. The CDR3 totals 12 residues. CDR3 protein: CASSLGSIEQYF. CDR3 sequence (DNA): TGTGCCAGCAGTTTAGGTTCTATCGAGCAGTACTTC.

The genes are TRBV2 and TRBJ2-2; 9 bases line up with TRBD2. Trimming at V came to 4 bases and at J to 6 bases, leaving 6 bases not matched to a gene. The CDR3 has 15 residues. Germline lookup yields CDR1 SNHLY and CDR2 FYNNEI. CDR3 sequence (DNA): TGTGCCAGCAGTGCAGCGGGGGGAACGCCCGGGGAGCTGTTTTTT. Protein: CASSAAGGTPGELFF.

V usage is TRBV5-4 and J usage is TRBJ2-7, with TRBD1 as a possible D gene (5 bases). Looked up from germline, CDR1 is SGHNT and CDR2 is YYREEE (reference sequence). The V end lost 2 bases, the J end lost 2 bases, and 8 bases lay between the germline ends. The CDR3 has 13 residues. CDR3 loop: CASSLKGAYEQYF. The DNA of the CDR3 is TGTGCCAGCAGCTTAAAAGGGGCCTACGAGCAGTACTTC.

The rearrangement uses TRBV29-1 and TRBJ2-7, with TRBD1 identical over 8 bases. Germline CDR1 and CDR2: SQVTM and ANQGSEA. With V trimmed by 0 bases and J by 4 bases, 5 bases remained unmatched. CDR3 length equals 14 residues. CDR3 in DNA: TGCAGCGTTGAAGATCACGACAGGGGATACGAGCAGTACTTC. Protein sequence: CSVEDHDRGYEQYF.

This clone occurred a few times. This chain connects TRBV19 to TRBJ2-7; D may be TRBD1 (5 bases). This CDR3 has 15 residues. With 1 base removed from V and 0 bases from J, the gap between germline ends came to 10 bases. The germline V gene encodes CDR1 LNHDA and CDR2 SQIVND (reference sequence). CDR3 bases: TGTGCCAGTAGTATAGCGGCCAGGGACTCCTACGAGCAGTACTTC. It translates to CASSIAARDSYEQYF.

This clone was counted once. The chain couples TRBV27 to TRBJ2-3; D remains unclear. Germline values: CDR1 MNHEY, CDR2 SMNVEV (reference sequence). The ends were cut back, 1 base at V and 5 bases at J, with 16 bases in the middle. The length of the CDR3 is 16 residues. CDR3 loop: CASSLFPGTVGDTQYF. The CDR3, as DNA: TGTGCCAGCAGTTTATTCCCGGGTACCGTGGGAGATACGCAGTATTTT.

The CDR3: CASADQANEQFF. DNA for the CDR3: TGTGCCAGCGCTGACCAAGCGAATGAGCAGTTCTTC. J is TRBJ2-1 and V is TRBV7-3; unclear D gene. Looked up from germline, CDR1 is SGHTA and CDR2 is FQGTGA. Between the trimmed V and J ends, which lost 8 bases and 7 bases, there was a span of 12 bases. The CDR3 runs 12 residues.